This T cell receptor (beta chain) is from a study of response to subunit inactivated influenza vaccine. V gave up 2 bases and J gave up 5 bases; unmatched junction bases: 8. The CDR3 covers 15 residues. In germline, CDR1 is LGHDT, CDR2 YNNKEL (reference sequence). There are a few counts of this clonotype. Its antigen is not identified. Study-wide results and caveats: Only a handful of new T cells, the authors suggested, are recruited with each seasonal influenza vaccination.

In TCRdb, the RT-PCR reads were re-called with MiXCR into one record per CDR3 protein. The table lists 500,000 to 600,000 distinct CDR3 sequences, 6.5% to 8% of them singletons. This clonotype was sampled from a man aged 50 to 69 who received an inactivated influenza vaccine. The sample was PBMCs from blood, taken around 25 months after vaccination. This chain links TRBV3-1 with TRBJ2-7, with 8 bases lining up with TRBD1. This chain's CDR3 is CASSQRTGIYNEQYF. DNA for the CDR3: TGTGCCAGCAGCCAAAGGACAGGGATTTATAACGAGCAGTACTTC.